This T cell receptor (beta chain) came from a study of beta chain features in type 1 diabetes. General observations from the study: The question left open here concerned HLA type influencing TCRB rearrangement. Moderate but significant shortening of TCRB CDR3s was recorded in all four CD4+ subsets from Type 1 diabetes patients. Individuals with type 1 diabetes displayed fewer insertions and more deletions at VDJ junctions.

This clone was picked up a small number of times. The antigen is not known. Central memory, naive, regulatory and stem cell-like memory CD4+ cells were sorted by CD45RO/CCR7/CD25/CD127/CD95/CD27. Once sorted, every population was more than 95% pure. Since all of the isolated RNA was reverse transcribed, expressed TCRB transcripts were what got sequenced. Profiling relied on immunoSEQ multiplex PCR, and the TCRdb table lists in-frame clones only, not all of them. The data hold 120,000 to 150,000 clones, with 13% observed a single time. The length of the CDR3 is 16 residues. The V gene's germline CDR1 is MGHRA and CDR2 YSYEKL. The V end was cut by 0 bases, the J end by 2 bases, with 12 bases between.

The receptor's source is a man between 18 and 29 years old with type 1 diabetes. Sequenced: central memory CD4+ T cells from blood. This rearrangement joins TRBV4-1 to TRBJ2-3; a weak D match, TRBD2 (5 bases). In DNA form, the CDR3 reads TGCGCCAGCAGCCAAGATGTTATCGGGGTCACAGATACGCAGTATTTT. It encodes CASSQDVIGVTDTQYF.